The 5 T cell receptor beta chains reported below all come from one sample, sequenced in a study of CD8 T cells in ankylosing spondylitis. MiXCR, applied by TCRdb to the 5' RACE reads, yields one record per CDR3 protein. The table shows roughly 190,000 distinct CDR3 sequences, with around 13% occurring only once. The sequenced material came from blood, either unsorted or a sorted T cell fraction (not recorded which). Every receptor here comes from a male donor with ankylosing spondylitis or in good health (not recorded which).

This clonotype was seen at least ten times. The rearrangement joins TRBV7-8 to TRBJ2-3; tentative D call: TRBD1 (6 bases). V lost 4 bases, J lost 5 bases, and 13 bases lay in between. Germline CDR1 reads SGHVS; CDR2 reads FQNEAQ. The CDR3 is 14 residues long. The CDR3 reads CASSSQGRGDTQYF. The CDR3 nucleotides read TGTGCCAGCAGCTCACAGGGCCGTGGAGATACGCAGTATTTT. The full variable domain, in which reference TRBV7-8 and TRBJ2-3 provide the parts outside the CDR3, is GAGVSQSPRYKVAKRGQDVALRCDPISGHVSLFWYQQALGQGPEFLTYFQNEAQLDKSGLPSDRFFAERPEGSVSTLKIQRTQQEDSAVYLCASSSQGRGDTQYFGPGTRLTVL.

The chain is built from TRBV6-5 and TRBJ2-7; D is possibly TRBD1 (6 bases). CDR1 is MNHEY and CDR2 is SVGAGI in the germline V gene. CDR3 length: 14 amino acids. Trimming removed 6 bases from V and 0 bases from J, with 12 bases in between. This CDR3 is CASSYGQSSYEQYF. CDR3 nucleotides: TGTGCCAGCAGCTATGGACAGAGCTCCTACGAGCAGTACTTC.

This clonotype was observed a handful of times. The genes are TRBV4-1 and TRBJ2-7, with D maybe TRBD2 (6 bases). Looked up from germline, CDR1 is MGHRA and CDR2 is YSYEKL. Trimming cost V 4 bases and J 7 bases, with 14 bases left between them. This CDR3 has 13 amino acids. CDR3 nucleotide sequence: TGCGCCAGCAGCCCGCGGGACTTCCTGGAGCAGTACTTC. Translating gives CASSPRDFLEQYF.

This clonotype was observed a handful of times. This chain connects TRBV27 to TRBJ2-1; 7 bases fit TRBD2. V gave up 3 bases and J gave up 7 bases; unmatched junction bases: 3. The CDR3 totals 13 residues. Germline loops: CDR1 MNHEY, CDR2 SMNVEV (reference sequence). CDR3 in amino acids: CASSFWTRNEQFF. In DNA form, the CDR3 reads TGTGCCAGCAGTTTTTGGACTAGGAATGAGCAGTTCTTC.

The gene calls are TRBV27 and TRBJ2-2, with D perhaps matching TRBD1 (6 bases). CDR1 is MNHEY and CDR2 is SMNVEV in the germline V gene (reference sequence). Trimming stripped 4 bases from V and 7 bases from J, with 16 bases between. The CDR3 has 15 residues. Here the CDR3 reads CASSSPSWGHGELFF. CDR3 sequence (DNA): TGTGCCAGCAGTTCCCCGTCGTGGGGACACGGGGAGCTGTTTTTT.